Listed here are 28 T cell receptor beta chains from one sample, sequenced in a study of T cells in tuberculosis. Generated by immunoSEQ multiplex PCR, the TCRdb table keeps only in-frame clones and is missing some. The data show about 30,000 clones, 80% to 95% seen once. Input material: PBMCs. The receptor set was obtained from a donor between 10 and 35 years old with latent tuberculosis or without tuberculosis infection.

The chain employs TRBV28 and TRBJ1-5, with TRBD1 matching over 9 bases. Per the germline V gene, CDR1 is MDHEN and CDR2 is SYDVKM. V lost 5 bases and J lost 1; bases outside the gene matches: 6. The CDR3 extends over 16 amino acids. The CDR3 sequence: CASSPGTGRSNQPQHF. CDR3 coding DNA: TGTGCCAGCAGTCCAGGGACAGGGCGCAGCAATCAGCCCCAGCATTTT.

In its sample, this clone was seen once. The rearrangement joins TRBV6-1 to TRBJ2-7; 10 nucleotides align to TRBD2. The CDR3 extends over 16 amino acids. From germline, CDR1 is MNHNS and CDR2 SASEGT. V lost 0 bases to trimming and J lost 3 bases; unmatched junction nucleotides: 5. The CDR3 protein is CASSEALAGDYYEQYF. The CDR3 DNA reads TGTGCCAGCAGTGAAGCGCTAGCGGGAGACTACTACGAGCAGTACTTC.

This clone was observed a few times. The rearrangement links TRBV4-2 to TRBJ2-7; the match to TRBD1 covers 9 bases. V was clipped by 3 bases and J by 5 bases; unmatched bases: 11. This CDR3 comprises 16 residues. The V gene's germline CDR1 is LGHNA and CDR2 YNFKEQ. As DNA, the CDR3 is TGTGCCAGCAGCCACGGACCGGGACAGGGACCCAACGAGCAGTACTTC. Its translation is CASSHGPGQGPNEQYF.

This chain connects TRBV2 to TRBJ1-6; D unresolved. V lost 4 bases and J 0 bases, leaving 7 bases between the germline ends. Germline CDR1 SNHLY, CDR2 FYNNEI. The CDR3 has 15 residues. The CDR3 protein is CASSGDNSYNSPLHF. The CDR3 region has the DNA TGTGCCAGCAGTGGCGACAACTCCTATAATTCACCCCTCCACTTT.

The J gene is TRBJ2-3, the V gene TRBV4-2; the match to TRBD2 covers 14 bases. CDR1 and CDR2 (germline): LGHNA, YNFKEQ. The CDR3 has 18 amino acids. With 1 base clipped from V and 5 bases from J, the junction kept 8 bases outside the gene matches. The CDR3 is CASSQASPGLAGGDTQYF. The CDR3 DNA reads TGTGCCAGCAGCCAAGCCTCCCCCGGACTAGCGGGGGGAGATACGCAGTATTTT.

The CDR3 sequence: CASTEDRDKNIQYF. CDR3 nucleotide sequence: TGTGCCAGCACCGAGGACAGGGACAAAAACATTCAGTACTTC. The J gene is TRBJ2-4, the V gene TRBV7-2, with TRBD1 matching 8 bases. The CDR3 loop spans 14 amino acids. The V and J ends lost 7 bases and 3 bases, in that order; junction bases with no gene match: 5. Germline CDR1 reads SGHTA; CDR2 reads FQGNSA.

The chain combines TRBV4-1 with TRBJ2-7, with 15 bases aligning to TRBD2. The CDR3 has 20 amino acids. V was pared by 0 bases and J by 0 bases, with 9 bases of the junction left unmatched. CDR1 MGHRA and CDR2 YSYEKL come from the germline V gene. CDR3 DNA sequence: TGCGCCAGCAGCCAAGAATGGGCGGGACTAGCGGGAGGCCCCTCCTACGAGCAGTACTTC. Residues: CASSQEWAGLAGGPSYEQYF.

In this sample, this clone turned up once. This chain joins TRBV2 and TRBJ2-3, with a possible D match to TRBD1 (5 bases). Germline CDR1 reads SNHLY; CDR2 reads FYNNEI. Trimming took off 4 bases at V and 4 bases at J, with 9 bases between the two ends. The CDR3 is 13 amino acids. Here the CDR3 reads CASSGQGPDTQYF. The CDR3 DNA reads TGTGCCAGCAGTGGTCAGGGCCCAGATACGCAGTATTTT. Filled out from reference TRBV2 and TRBJ2-3, the complete variable domain reads EPEVTQTPSHQVTQMGQEVILRCVPISNHLYFYWYRQILGQKVEFLVSFYNNEISEKSEIFDDQFSVERPDGSNFTLKIRSTKLEDSAMYFCASSGQGPDTQYFGPGTRLTVL.

As DNA, the CDR3 is TGTGCCAGTATTGGTAGGGGATCCCACGAGCAGTACTTC. Amino acids: CASIGRGSHEQYF. The chain employs TRBV19 and TRBJ2-7; D possibly corresponds to TRBD1 (5 bases). In germline, CDR1 is LNHDA, CDR2 SQIVND (reference sequence). V was cut by 7 bases and J by 5 bases, with 15 bases left in between. The CDR3 runs 13 residues.

This clone has a single count. The chain has TRBV13 and TRBJ2-5; D remains unclear. Germline CDR1 reads PRHDT; CDR2 reads FYEKMQ (reference sequence). The CDR3 is 14 residues long. V was pared by 4 bases and J by 6 bases, with 15 bases between. CDR3 in DNA: TGTGCCAGCAGCTCGCGACCCAGAGCGCAGACCCAGTACTTC. Translating gives CASSSRPRAQTQYF.

The genes are TRBV4-2 and TRBJ2-2; D perhaps matches TRBD2 (5 bases). The CDR3 totals 14 residues. The V end was cut by 0 bases, the J end by 6 bases, with 8 bases between. Germline assignment: CDR1 LGHNA and CDR2 YNFKEQ. CDR3 amino acids: CASSQDRGPGELFF. CDR3 bases: TGTGCCAGCAGCCAAGATCGAGGGCCCGGGGAGCTGTTTTTT.

V gene TRBV27 combines with J gene TRBJ2-7; D perhaps matches TRBD2 (7 bases). This CDR3 has 14 residues. V gave up 2 bases and J gave up 2 bases, with 10 bases separating them. Germline V gene data show CDR1 as MNHEY and CDR2 as SMNVEV (reference sequence). For the CDR3, the DNA is TGTGCCAGCAGTTTACGGGGGGCAGCCTACGAGCAGTACTTC. Its translation is CASSLRGAAYEQYF.

The rearrangement uses TRBV5-5 and TRBJ1-2; 7 bases are shared with TRBD1. V was pared by 4 bases and J by 4 bases, with 7 bases of the junction left unmatched. Germline CDR1 is SGHKS and CDR2 is YYEKEE (reference sequence). This CDR3 region has 14 residues. CDR3 sequence (DNA): TGTGCCAGCAGCCCGGGGACAGACGTCTATGGCTACACCTTC. Its translation: CASSPGTDVYGYTF.

The chain has TRBV9 and TRBJ2-3; D unresolved. V lost 0 bases to trimming and J lost 3 bases, with 11 bases between them. From germline, CDR1 is SGDLS and CDR2 YYNGEE. The CDR3 is 15 amino acids. CDR3 amino acids: CASSVEWAQTDTQYF. The CDR3, as DNA: TGTGCCAGCAGCGTAGAATGGGCCCAGACAGATACGCAGTATTTT. The full variable domain, its missing parts supplied by reference TRBV9 and TRBJ2-3, is DSGVTQTPKHLITATGQRVTLRCSPRSGDLSVYWYQQSLDQGLQFLIQYYNGEERAKGNILERFSAQQFPDLHSELNLSSLELGDSALYFCASSVEWAQTDTQYFGPGTRLTVL.

The V and J genes are TRBV7-9 and TRBJ2-3; 9 nucleotides match TRBD2. Losses at the gene ends were 5 bases for V and 0 bases for J; bases not matched to a gene: 9. The germline V gene encodes CDR1 SEHNR and CDR2 FQNEAQ (reference sequence). The CDR3 loop spans 17 amino acids. For the CDR3, the DNA is TGTGCCAGCAGCCCGCAGGTTGCGGGGGGGAGCACAGATACGCAGTATTTT. Its protein is CASSPQVAGGSTDTQYF.

This chain links TRBV28 with TRBJ1-1, with D tentatively TRBD1 (6 bases). Germline CDR1 is MDHEN and CDR2 is SYDVKM. Deletions cut 3 bases from V and 3 bases from J, with 14 bases between. The CDR3 contains 15 residues. CDR3 sequence reads: CASSFPTGSYTEAFF. CDR3 coding DNA: TGTGCCAGCAGTTTTCCGACAGGCTCTTACACTGAAGCTTTCTTT.

The chain links TRBV28 to TRBJ2-6; a possible D gene is TRBD1 (6 bases). Germline assignment: CDR1 MDHEN and CDR2 SYDVKM. Trimming left V 5 bases short and J 2 bases short, with 10 bases between. CDR3 length equals 15 residues. CDR3 sequence (DNA): TGTGCCAGCAGTGCCTCAGGGGCTGGGGCCAACGTCCTGACTTTC. Its translation: CASSASGAGANVLTF.

J is TRBJ2-7 and V is TRBV11-2, with D possibly being TRBD1 (6 bases). The CDR3 runs to 17 residues. With 2 bases removed from V and 3 bases from J, the gap between germline ends came to 20 bases. The germline V gene has CDR1 SGHAT and CDR2 FQNNGV. In DNA form, the CDR3 reads TGTGCCAGCAGCTTAAGACCCCCTTATGCCAGGGGCTACGAGCAGTACTTC. This sequence encodes CASSLRPPYARGYEQYF.

This chain connects TRBV5-1 to TRBJ2-3; 10 nucleotides agree with TRBD1. Germline V gene data show CDR1 as SGHRS and CDR2 as YFSETQ. The CDR3 contains 15 residues. The V segment lost 4 bases and the J segment 6 bases; nucleotides outside the gene matches: 8. The DNA for the CDR3 is TGCGCCAGCAGCCCCGGGACAGGGGCGGGGGATACGCAGTATTTT. Translated, it gives CASSPGTGAGDTQYF.

The V and J genes are TRBV7-2 and TRBJ2-1; TRBD2 agrees at 15 bases. The ends lost 4 bases at V and 6 bases at J; junction bases unmatched: 1. This CDR3 is 15 amino acids long. Germline-derived CDR1 and CDR2 are SGHTA and FQGNSA. The CDR3 sequence: CASSSGLAGGNEQFF. In DNA form, the CDR3 reads TGTGCCAGCAGCTCGGGACTAGCGGGGGGCAATGAGCAGTTCTTC.

The chain couples TRBV25-1 to TRBJ2-7; 13 bases map to TRBD2. The junction had 5 bases not matched to a gene; V was cut back by 1 base and J by 5 bases. The CDR3 has 16 residues. Germline values: CDR1 MGHDK, CDR2 SYGVNS. The CDR3 loop is CASSEWGLAGPNEQYF. In DNA, the CDR3 is TGTGCCAGCAGTGAATGGGGACTAGCGGGGCCTAACGAGCAGTACTTC.

This sequence joins TRBV29-1 and TRBJ1-2; tentative D call: TRBD1 (5 bases). Germline V gives CDR1 SQVTM, CDR2 ANQGSEA. This CDR3 contains 13 residues. The DNA of the CDR3 is TGCAAAGCCGGATGGGGCAGCTTAGATGGCTACACCTTC. Protein sequence: CKAGWGSLDGYTF.

The CDR3 DNA reads as TGTGCCAGCAGCCCAAGGACAGCCTCAACACTCAAGCAGTACTTC. It codes for CASSPRTASTLKQYF. The rearrangement uses TRBV7-9 and TRBJ2-7, with D possibly TRBD1 on 6 matching bases. The V gene's germline CDR1 is SEHNR and CDR2 FQNEAQ (reference sequence). The V and J ends lost 5 bases and 8 bases respectively, with 22 bases between them. This CDR3 comprises 15 residues.

The rearrangement links TRBV27 to TRBJ1-2; D not resolved. CDR3 length: 12 amino acids. The germline V gene encodes CDR1 MNHEY and CDR2 SMNVEV (reference sequence). Trimming stripped 5 bases from V and 6 bases from J, with 10 bases between. DNA for the CDR3: TGTGCCAGCAGTATCCGACGGGATGGCTACACCTTC. Its translation is CASSIRRDGYTF.

This clone was observed once. V is TRBV28 and J is TRBJ1-2, with 8 bases lining up with TRBD1. Germline loops: CDR1 MDHEN, CDR2 SYDVKM. This CDR3 comprises 12 residues. Unmatched junction bases numbered 4, after V lost 5 bases and J lost 8 bases. The CDR3 region has the DNA TGTGCCAGCAGTCAGGGGGCATGGGGCTACACCTTC. Amino acids: CASSQGAWGYTF.

This chain joins TRBV28 and TRBJ1-4; D not certain. CDR1 and CDR2 (germline): MDHEN, SYDVKM. This CDR3 is 14 amino acids long. The V and J ends lost 3 bases and 6 bases respectively, with 11 bases between them. CDR3 loop: CASSLWEGDEKLFF. CDR3 DNA sequence: TGTGCCAGCAGTTTGTGGGAGGGCGATGAAAAACTGTTTTTT.

The V and J genes are TRBV7-2 and TRBJ2-3; 12 bases fit TRBD2. Germline loops: CDR1 SGHTA, CDR2 FQGNSA. After removal of 5 bases from V and 1 base from J, the junction contained 4 bases not matched to a gene. The CDR3 has 16 residues. The CDR3 protein is CASSIWTSGGTDTQYF. Here the CDR3 DNA reads TGTGCCAGCAGCATCTGGACTAGCGGGGGCACAGATACGCAGTATTTT.

The chain uses TRBV28 and TRBJ2-5, with D perhaps matching TRBD2 (5 bases). From germline, CDR1 is MDHEN and CDR2 SYDVKM. CDR3 size: 11 residues. The germline V and J ends were trimmed by 8 bases and 5 bases, with 9 bases remaining between them. CDR3 region: CASRREETQYF. CDR3 bases: TGTGCCAGCCGAAGGGAGGAGACCCAGTACTTC.